These 31 T cell receptor beta chains share one sample of origin, sequenced in a study of OX40 agonist ivuxolimab in advanced cancers. Measured with immunoSEQ multiplex PCR; TCRdb has only the in-frame clones, and not every one. This sample carries about 40,000 clones, 82% of them seen once, and the ten largest clones take roughly 7.1%. The material sequenced was CD4+ or CD8+ T cells sorted from blood, taken in a trial of the OX40 agonist ivuxolimab. The receptors derive from an adult with an advanced solid tumor such as melanoma, head and neck, liver or kidney cancer.

The table lists this clone with a count of one. The J gene is TRBJ1-4, the V gene TRBV30, with D hard to call. CDR1 and CDR2 (germline): GTSNPN, SVGIG (reference sequence). V gave up 0 bases and J gave up 8 bases, with 10 bases separating them. This CDR3 comprises 13 residues. The CDR3 region has the DNA TGTGCCTGGAGTGTACGGCCCTGGGAAAAACTGTTTTTT. Its translation is CAWSVRPWEKLFF.

The rearrangement joins TRBV4-3 to TRBJ1-1; D unclear. Trimming took 1 base from V and 4 from J, leaving 7 bases between them. Per germline, CDR1 LGHNA and CDR2 YSLEER. The CDR3 extends over 13 amino acids. The CDR3 DNA sequence: TGCGCCAGCAGCCAAGTTTGGGCCACTGAAGCTTTCTTT. Its translation: CASSQVWATEAFF.

This clone appeared a single time. The V call is TRBV7-6, the J call TRBJ2-7, with TRBD1 matching 8 bases. The germline V gene has CDR1 SGHVS and CDR2 FNYEAQ. Losses at the gene ends were 1 base for V and 4 bases for J; bases not matched to a gene: 6. This CDR3 comprises 15 residues. DNA for the CDR3: TGTGCCAGCAGCTTAGGCGGGACAGGAGAATACGAGCAGTACTTC. The encoded protein is CASSLGGTGEYEQYF.

This chain joins TRBV4-2 and TRBJ1-1; the D gene is possibly TRBD1 (5 bases). V was clipped by 0 bases and J by 3 bases, with 20 bases between them. CDR3 size: 18 residues. CDR1 and CDR2 from the germline V gene are LGHNA and YNFKEQ. The CDR3 DNA reads TGTGCCAGCAGCCAAGATCCGGGTGGCTTAGGGGAGTACACTGAAGCTTTCTTT. It yields the protein CASSQDPGGLGEYTEAFF.

The chain couples TRBV7-8 to TRBJ1-4; 9 nucleotides match TRBD1. The germline gives CDR1 SGHVS, CDR2 FQNEAQ. J gave up 7 bases and V 4 bases, and 7 bases lay outside the gene matches. The CDR3 has 15 residues. The CDR3 region has the DNA TGTGCCAGCAGCTGGAACAGGGGGCATAGTGAAAAACTGTTTTTT. It specifies CASSWNRGHSEKLFF.

The CDR3 region is CASSPRVEQNTEAFF. CDR3 nucleotide sequence: TGTGCCAGCTCACCACGGGTCGAGCAGAACACTGAAGCTTTCTTT. V and J are TRBV18 and TRBJ1-1; D gene uncertain. Germline V gene data show CDR1 as KGHSH and CDR2 as LQKENI. Deletions cut 1 base from V and 1 base from J, with 10 bases between. The CDR3 runs to 15 residues.

This sequence joins TRBV14 and TRBJ2-6; 8 bases agree with TRBD1. Germline V gives CDR1 SGHDN, CDR2 FVKESK. CDR3 length: 16 residues. After removal of 10 bases from V and 0 bases from J, the junction contained 8 bases not matched to a gene. CDR3: CANETGVSSGANVLTF. In nucleotides, the CDR3 is TGTGCCAACGAGACAGGGGTCAGCTCTGGGGCCAACGTCCTGACTTTC.

The chain is built from TRBV5-5 and TRBJ2-1, with a tentative D call TRBD1 (6 bases). This CDR3 is 14 amino acids long. Germline CDR1 and CDR2: SGHKS and YYEKEE (reference sequence). V gave up 7 bases and J gave up 0 bases, with 11 bases separating them. CDR3 sequence (DNA): TGTGCCAGCGAGGGGGATTACTCCTACAATGAGCAGTTCTTC. It encodes CASEGDYSYNEQFF.

On this clone itself: The same CDR3 also results from other DNA sequences found in this sample. V usage is TRBV5-1 and J usage is TRBJ2-2, with 8 bases fitting TRBD2. With V trimmed by 0 bases and J by 4 bases, 5 bases remained unmatched. The CDR3 contains 16 residues. Germline CDR1 SGHRS, CDR2 YFSETQ. CDR3: CASSLEWLAGTGELFF. CDR3 coding DNA: TGCGCCAGCAGCTTGGAATGGCTAGCGGGCACCGGGGAGCTGTTTTTT.

The rearrangement joins TRBV11-2 to TRBJ2-7, with 7 nucleotides matching TRBD2. The V and J ends lost 8 bases and 2 bases, in that order; junction bases with no gene match: 9. There are 14 residues in the CDR3. Germline CDR1 SGHAT, CDR2 FQNNGV. CDR3: CASFHPGTTYEQYF. The CDR3 region has the DNA TGTGCCAGCTTCCACCCCGGGACTACCTACGAGCAGTACTTC.

The gene calls are TRBV27 and TRBJ1-5; possible D gene TRBD1, 5 bases. Trimming took off 1 base at V and 0 bases at J, with 13 bases between the two ends. Germline CDR1 reads MNHEY; CDR2 reads SMNVEV (reference sequence). The CDR3 is 17 amino acids. In nucleotides, the CDR3 is TGTGCCAGCAGTTTATACCGGGACGGCGATAGCAATCAGCCCCAGCATTTT. Translated: CASSLYRDGDSNQPQHF.

This chain uses TRBV27 with TRBJ2-1, with 8 bases lining up with TRBD2. In germline, CDR1 is MNHEY, CDR2 SMNVEV (reference sequence). The CDR3 is 17 amino acids. Trimming at V came to 4 bases and at J to 5 bases, leaving 13 bases not matched to a gene. The CDR3 loop reads CASSSPLAGYLNNEQFF. DNA of the CDR3: TGTGCCAGCAGTTCCCCGTTAGCGGGATACCTCAACAATGAGCAGTTCTTC.

This clone was detected a few times. The rearrangement uses TRBV5-1 and TRBJ2-3; D tentatively reads TRBD1 or TRBD2 (6 bases each). Germline V CDR1 and CDR2: SGHRS, YFSETQ. CDR3 size: 11 residues. Trimming cost V 5 bases and J 6 bases, with 7 bases left between them. Here the CDR3 DNA reads TGCGCCAGCAGAGGGGGGGATACGCAGTATTTT. Translation gives CASRGGDTQYF.

This clone was observed a few times. The J gene is TRBJ2-1, the V gene TRBV2; 7 bases are shared with TRBD2. Germline values: CDR1 SNHLY, CDR2 FYNNEI. V was pared by 4 bases and J by 0 bases, with 9 bases of the junction left unmatched. CDR3 length: 17 residues. CDR3 nucleotide sequence: TGTGCCAGCAGTGGTGTAGGAGCGGGATTCTCCTACAATGAGCAGTTCTTC. Its translation: CASSGVGAGFSYNEQFF.

This chain links TRBV7-9 with TRBJ2-7; 8 nucleotides line up with TRBD1. Trimming at V came to 5 bases and at J to 6 bases, leaving 15 bases not matched to a gene. Germline CDR1 SEHNR, CDR2 FQNEAQ (reference sequence). The CDR3 covers 16 residues. The CDR3, as DNA: TGTGCCAGCAGCGAGACCGGGACAGGACACCTAGGCGAGCAGTACTTC. This sequence encodes CASSETGTGHLGEQYF.

The rearrangement uses TRBV6-1 and TRBJ2-5; D not resolved. CDR3 size: 14 residues. Trimming left V 6 bases short and J 2 bases short, with 13 bases between. Germline V lookup: CDR1 MNHNS, CDR2 SASEGT. The CDR3 DNA is TGTGCCAGCAGCGTGGTAGGGCGTCAAGAGACCCAGTACTTC. Its protein is CASSVVGRQETQYF.

The chain links TRBV18 to TRBJ2-3; possible D gene TRBD2, 5 bases. The CDR3 extends over 14 amino acids. The germline gives CDR1 KGHSH, CDR2 LQKENI. With 3 bases removed from V and 4 bases from J, the gap between germline ends came to 11 bases. The CDR3 nucleotides are TGTGCCAGCTCACCTCTTGGGCGGGCAGATACGCAGTATTTT. Translation: CASSPLGRADTQYF.

The V gene is TRBV25-1, the J gene TRBJ2-3; possibly TRBD2 for D (5 bases). Trimming removed 2 bases at V and 6 bases at J, with 18 bases between. The CDR3 runs to 16 residues. Germline values: CDR1 MGHDK, CDR2 SYGVNS. CDR3 DNA: TGTGCCAGCAGTGAACGAATAGCGTCGAAGTCGGATACGCAGTATTTT. It translates to CASSERIASKSDTQYF.

With respect to this clone: Within the sample, other DNA sequences also encode this same CDR3. CDR3 DNA: TGTGCCAGCAGCTTAGGACAGCGGAACACTGAAGCTTTCTTT. Amino acids: CASSLGQRNTEAFF. V and J are TRBV5-5 and TRBJ1-1; possibly TRBD1 for D (6 bases). Trimming removed 2 bases from V and 1 base from J, with 9 bases in between. CDR1 and CDR2 (germline): SGHKS, YYEKEE (reference sequence). This CDR3 contains 14 residues.

This chain uses TRBV2 with TRBJ2-7, with D perhaps matching TRBD1 (5 bases). The length of the CDR3 is 11 residues. Trimming took 6 bases from V and 7 from J, leaving 10 bases between them. Germline V gives CDR1 SNHLY, CDR2 FYNNEI. This chain's CDR3 is CASSYDSEQYF. CDR3 bases: TGTGCCAGCAGCTACGACAGTGAGCAGTACTTC.

This chain links TRBV4-1 with TRBJ1-3; D gene unclear. Germline V gene data show CDR1 as MGHRA and CDR2 as YSYEKL. V lost 2 bases to trimming and J lost 4 bases, with 12 bases between them. The CDR3 has 15 residues. The CDR3 region has the DNA TGCGCCAGCAGCCAATACCAGGACGGAGGAAACACCATATATTTT. Translating it yields CASSQYQDGGNTIYF.

This clone was detected once. This chain connects TRBV7-2 to TRBJ2-7, with 11 bases that match TRBD1. Germline-derived CDR1 and CDR2 are SGHTA and FQGNSA. This CDR3 region has 14 residues. J lost 10 bases, V lost 5 bases, and 10 bases had no gene match. Here the CDR3 reads CASSRGQGAHSQYF. The DNA for the CDR3 is TGTGCCAGCAGCCGTGGACAGGGGGCTCATTCCCAGTACTTC.

The genes are TRBV5-4 and TRBJ2-3; D uncertain. V was shortened by 2 bases and J by 5 bases, with 6 bases between the two germline ends. This CDR3 contains 12 residues. Germline assignment: CDR1 SGHNT and CDR2 YYREEE (reference sequence). CDR3 DNA sequence: TGTGCCAGCAGCTTCCAGCAAGATACGCAGTATTTT. This translates into CASSFQQDTQYF.

The chain is built from TRBV27 and TRBJ2-7; no clear D. CDR3 length equals 15 residues. The germline V and J ends were trimmed by 0 bases and 5 bases, with 14 bases remaining between them. Germline lookup yields CDR1 MNHEY and CDR2 SMNVEV (reference sequence). DNA for the CDR3: TGTGCCAGCAGTTTATCGTCCTTAATAGGTAACGAGCAGTACTTC. Translated: CASSLSSLIGNEQYF.

This chain links TRBV5-1 with TRBJ1-3; 7 nucleotides agree with TRBD1. CDR3 size: 16 residues. With V trimmed by 4 bases and J by 0 bases, 7 bases remained unmatched. Germline V gene data show CDR1 as SGHRS and CDR2 as YFSETQ. The CDR3 protein is CASSIGTAGSGNTIYF. The CDR3 DNA is TGCGCCAGCAGCATAGGGACAGCCGGCTCTGGAAACACCATATATTTT. Variable domain in full (rest from reference TRBV5-1 and TRBJ1-3): KAGVTQTPRYLIKTRGQQVTLSCSPISGHRSVSWYQQTPGQGLQFLFEYFSETQRNKGNFPGRFSGRQFSNSRSEMNVSTLELGDSALYLCASSIGTAGSGNTIYFGEGSWLTVV.

The chain carries TRBV5-1 and TRBJ2-5; 7 bases map to TRBD1. Germline V gene lookup returns CDR1 SGHRS and CDR2 YFSETQ. The CDR3 covers 15 residues. The V segment lost 4 bases and the J segment 5 bases; nucleotides outside the gene matches: 11. CDR3: CASSPRQGMMETQYF. In DNA, the CDR3 is TGCGCCAGCAGCCCCCGACAGGGTATGATGGAGACCCAGTACTTC.

V usage is TRBV7-2 and J usage is TRBJ1-6; D unclear. Trimming stripped 1 base from V and 4 bases from J, with 5 bases between. The CDR3 runs 14 residues. Germline CDR1 reads SGHTA; CDR2 reads FQGNSA. Here the CDR3 DNA reads TGTGCCAGCAGCTTAGACGGTTATAATTCACCCCTCCACTTT. This encodes CASSLDGYNSPLHF. The full variable domain, with the rest looked up from reference TRBV7-2 and TRBJ1-6, is GAGVSQSPSNKVTEKGKDVELRCDPISGHTALYWYRQSLGQGLEFLIYFQGNSAPDKSGLPSDRFSAERTGGSVSTLTIQRTQQEDSAVYLCASSLDGYNSPLHFGNGTRLTVT.

This clone was seen just once. The rearrangement uses TRBV10-1 and TRBJ2-5; D gene unclear. This CDR3 is 13 amino acids long. Looked up from germline, CDR1 is WNHNN and CDR2 is SYGVQD (reference sequence). Trimming cost V 3 bases and J 4 bases, with 9 bases left between them. This chain's CDR3 is CASSDGQPETQYF. In DNA, the CDR3 is TGCGCCAGCAGTGATGGGCAGCCAGAGACCCAGTACTTC.

V usage is TRBV6-5 and J usage is TRBJ2-5; TRBD2 aligns across 11 bases. Germline values: CDR1 MNHEY, CDR2 SVGAGI. CDR3 length: 14 amino acids. The J segment lost 2 bases and the V segment lost 6 bases, leaving 2 bases of the junction unmatched. The CDR3 is CASSLAGGQETQYF. The CDR3 DNA reads as TGTGCCAGCAGCTTAGCGGGGGGGCAAGAGACCCAGTACTTC.

The chain couples TRBV29-1 to TRBJ2-3, with D maybe TRBD2 (5 bases). The V gene's germline CDR1 is SQVTM and CDR2 ANQGSEA. CDR3 size: 13 residues. The germline V and J ends were trimmed by 1 base and 4 bases, with 9 bases remaining between them. CDR3 in DNA: TGCAGCGTTGAAGTAGGCGGGTCAGATACGCAGTATTTT. Residues: CSVEVGGSDTQYF.

The V and J genes are TRBV28 and TRBJ2-1; D is unresolved. This CDR3 has 16 residues. Trimming removed 7 bases at V and 0 bases at J, with 16 bases between. Germline CDR1 reads MDHEN; CDR2 reads SYDVKM. As DNA, the CDR3 is TGTGCCAGCATGGGGTTGGGCGCTAGCTCCTACAATGAGCAGTTCTTC. This translates into CASMGLGASSYNEQFF. The full variable domain, rest sourced from reference TRBV28 and TRBJ2-1, is DVKVTQSSRYLVKRTGEKVFLECVQDMDHENMFWYRQDPGLGLRLIYFSYDVKMKEKGDIPEGYSVSREKKERFSLILESASTNQTSMYLCASMGLGASSYNEQFFGPGTRLTVL.